This T cell receptor beta chain derives from a study of blood T cell repertoires in COVID-19. This table comes from immunoSEQ multiplex PCR, and its TCRdb copy is limited to in-frame clones, with some not included. Of 150,000 or so clones listed, roughly four fifths were seen once; the top ten hold about a tenth. This CDR3 contains 16 residues. Germline V gene lookup returns CDR1 KGHDR and CDR2 SFDVKD. V gave up 4 bases and J gave up 4 bases, with 16 bases separating them. This receptor was identified in a human donor in a cohort sampled during active COVID-19. The material sequenced was peripheral blood. The chain has TRBV24-1 and TRBJ1-3; the D is unclear. The CDR3 sequence is CATSEPRGEAGNTIYF. The CDR3 DNA reads TGTGCCACCAGTGAACCCCGGGGTGAGGCGGGAAACACCATATATTTT.